Below, 14 T cell receptor beta chains from the same sample are listed, as sequenced in a study of shared clonotypes between healthy human individuals. Clones were sequenced by immunoSEQ multiplex PCR, and TCRdb holds only the in-frame ones, with some missing. The table includes hundreds of thousands of clones, about 78% detected once. Source material: memory CD4+ T cells sorted from blood. Subset in this sample: CD45RA-negative fraction. These receptors were obtained from a woman in her twenties or thirties in good health.

This sequence joins TRBV30 and TRBJ1-1, with a possible D match to TRBD1 (6 bases). Germline values: CDR1 GTSNPN, CDR2 SVGIG (reference sequence). The length of the CDR3 is 12 residues. The ends were cut back, 5 bases at V and 2 bases at J, with 9 bases in the middle. CDR3 DNA: TGTGCCTGGGACAGGACCAACACTGAAGCTTTCTTT. Translating gives CAWDRTNTEAFF.

The rearrangement joins TRBV2 to TRBJ2-6; D gene uncertain. The CDR3 extends over 15 amino acids. The germline V and J ends were trimmed by 5 bases and 4 bases, with 12 bases remaining between them. Germline V gene data show CDR1 as SNHLY and CDR2 as FYNNEI. As DNA, the CDR3 is TGTGCCAGCAGTCCAGGTTTTTCGGGGGCCAACGTCCTGACTTTC. Amino acids: CASSPGFSGANVLTF.

The chain recombines TRBV4-1 with TRBJ2-5; perhaps TRBD1 as D (5 bases). This CDR3 is 13 amino acids long. V was trimmed by 3 bases and J by 11 bases, leaving 16 bases between them. CDR1 is MGHRA, CDR2 YSYEKL, per germline. The CDR3 region is CASSHLPRGEQYF. CDR3 DNA sequence: TGCGCCAGCAGCCACCTGCCAAGGGGTGAGCAGTACTTC.

The J gene is TRBJ2-3, the V gene TRBV11-2; TRBD2 matches at 9 bases. CDR3 size: 16 residues. Unmatched junction bases numbered 9, after V lost 1 base and J lost 7 bases. Germline V gives CDR1 SGHAT, CDR2 FQNNGV. The CDR3 DNA reads TGTGCCAGCAGCTTAGGATCGGCGGGAGGGTTTAATACGCAGTATTTT. Its translation: CASSLGSAGGFNTQYF.

The V gene is TRBV7-2, the J gene TRBJ2-1, with 11 bases identical to TRBD2. Germline loops: CDR1 SGHTA, CDR2 FQGNSA. There are 17 residues in the CDR3. Losses at the gene ends were 5 bases for V and 0 bases for J; bases not matched to a gene: 6. The CDR3 sequence: CASSARLAGSSYNEQFF. CDR3 sequence (DNA): TGTGCCAGCAGCGCTAGACTAGCGGGAAGCTCCTACAATGAGCAGTTCTTC.

This chain links TRBV19 with TRBJ2-5; 8 bases align to TRBD2. The germline CDR1 and CDR2 sequences are LNHDA and SQIVND (reference sequence). The CDR3 consists of 12 residues. The V and J ends lost 6 bases and 7 bases, in that order; junction bases with no gene match: 4. CDR3 in amino acids: CASSGRGGTQYF. In DNA form, the CDR3 reads TGTGCCAGTAGCGGGAGGGGGGGGACCCAGTACTTC.

The chain recombines TRBV5-6 with TRBJ2-2; 7 bases fit TRBD1. The V gene end was trimmed by 4 bases and the J gene end by 1 base; junction bases not matched to a gene: 4. The CDR3 has 15 amino acids. In germline, CDR1 is SGHDT, CDR2 YYEEEE. The CDR3: CASSITGVNTGELFF. The CDR3 DNA follows: TGTGCCAGCAGCATTACAGGGGTGAACACCGGGGAGCTGTTTTTT.

The chain links TRBV4-2 to TRBJ1-4, with 7 bases lining up with TRBD1. The CDR3 is made up of 15 amino acids. Germline CDR1 reads LGHNA; CDR2 reads YNFKEQ. V was clipped by 0 bases and J by 11 bases; unmatched bases: 9. The CDR3 nucleotides read TGTGCCAGCAGCCAAGAGTTAGGGACAGCCCCGAAACTGTTTTTT. It codes for CASSQELGTAPKLFF.

This clone turned up a few times. This chain joins TRBV11-3 and TRBJ2-7; TRBD1 or TRBD2 may be the D gene (6 bases each). Germline V gene lookup returns CDR1 SGHNT and CDR2 YENEEA. Trimming removed 1 base from V and 4 bases from J, with 11 bases in between. This CDR3 has 14 residues. CDR3 in DNA: TGTGCCAGCAGCTTAGGTACAGGGAGGTACGAGCAGTACTTC. It translates to CASSLGTGRYEQYF.

The chain uses TRBV7-9 and TRBJ2-7; the D is unclear. Trimming took 4 bases from V and 5 from J, leaving 9 bases between them. CDR3 length equals 12 residues. Germline loops: CDR1 SEHNR, CDR2 FQNEAQ (reference sequence). The CDR3 coding sequence is TGTGCCAGCAGCTCCCGAATGCACGAGCAGTACTTC. Its translation is CASSSRMHEQYF.

This clone appeared many times. The sample carries other DNA sequences with the same CDR3. The CDR3 DNA sequence: TGTGCCACCTCCCCGGGACTAGCGGGAGATACGCAGTATTTT. Its protein product is CATSPGLAGDTQYF. V and J are TRBV15 and TRBJ2-3; 12 bases are shared with TRBD2. The CDR3 consists of 14 residues. Germline V gene lookup returns CDR1 LNHNV and CDR2 YYDKDF (reference sequence). Trimming removed 8 bases from V and 5 bases from J; junction bases left unmatched: 5.

The rearrangement links TRBV5-1 to TRBJ1-2, with TRBD1 matching 8 bases. This CDR3 region has 15 residues. V was clipped by 7 bases and J by 0 bases; unmatched bases: 8. Germline loops: CDR1 SGHRS, CDR2 YFSETQ. The CDR3 loop reads CASREGQAANYGYTF. CDR3 in DNA: TGCGCCAGCCGAGAGGGACAGGCAGCTAACTATGGCTACACCTTC.

The CDR3 sequence: CASSFLPTGRTDTQYF. The DNA of the CDR3 is TGCGCCAGCAGCTTTCTCCCGACAGGGCGAACAGATACGCAGTATTTT. The J gene is TRBJ2-3, the V gene TRBV5-1, with 7 nucleotides matching TRBD1. In germline, CDR1 is SGHRS, CDR2 YFSETQ. This CDR3 is built from 16 residues. V shed 2 bases, J shed 3 bases, and the junction held 9 bases outside the gene matches.

A remark on this clone: A read error may produce the germline difference seen at one junction end. The V call is TRBV10-2, the J call TRBJ2-5, with D perhaps matching TRBD2 (6 bases). The CDR3 runs to 16 residues. The germline CDR1 and CDR2 sequences are WSHSY and SAAADI. The CDR3 DNA follows: TGCGCCAGCAGTGAGATAGCGGAACTCTTCCAAGATACCCAGTACTTC. Residues: CASSEIAELFQDTQYF.